A selection of T cell receptor beta chains follows, all from one sample in a study of blood T cell repertoires in COVID-19. Using immunoSEQ multiplex PCR, the repertoire was profiled, and TCRdb retains in-frame clones only, with some absent. The data show 110,000 to 150,000 clones, approximately 91% seen once. Material: peripheral blood. The receptors stem from a man aged 45-65 years with active or convalescent COVID-19. Each CDR3 is given with its conserved first and last residue. A D gene is named only where the DNA matches it firmly. Some rows have no size entry. The others give once, few or many, or a class for an expanded clone.

v_gene: TRBV19; len: 16; abundance: NA; d_gene: NA; j_gene: TRBJ2-1; CDR3aa: CASSTGQRSSYNEQFF; CDR3nt: TGTGCCAGTAGTACCGGACAGAGGAGCTCCTACAATGAGCAGTTCTTC
v_gene: TRBV4-2; len: 15; abundance: NA; d_gene: TRBD2; j_gene: TRBJ2-2; CDR3aa: CASSQDRLAPGELFF; CDR3nt: TGTGCCAGCAGTCAAGATAGACTAGCCCCCGGGGAGCTGTTTTTT
v_gene: TRBV30; len: 15; abundance: once; d_gene: TRBD1; j_gene: TRBJ2-7; CDR3aa: CAWSTSGTGTYEQYF; CDR3nt: TGTGCCTGGTCCACCTCCGGGACAGGGACCTACGAGCAGTACTTC
v_gene: TRBV19; len: 13; abundance: NA; d_gene: NA; j_gene: TRBJ2-1; CDR3aa: CASSIGVYNEQFF; CDR3nt: TGTGCCAGTAGTATCGGGGTCTACAATGAGCAGTTCTTC
v_gene: TRBV5-1; len: 14; abundance: once; d_gene: TRBD1; j_gene: TRBJ1-4; CDR3aa: CASSLRGPNEKLFF; CDR3nt: TGCGCCAGCAGCTTAAGGGGGCCGAATGAAAAACTGTTTTTT
v_gene: TRBV28; len: 15; abundance: NA; d_gene: TRBD1; j_gene: TRBJ1-1; CDR3aa: CASSSPGTENTEAFF; CDR3nt: TGTGCCAGCAGTTCGCCCGGGACAGAGAACACTGAAGCTTTCTTT
v_gene: TRBV7-2; len: 15; abundance: few; d_gene: NA; j_gene: TRBJ1-1; CDR3aa: CASSLMTGLNTEAFF; CDR3nt: TGTGCCAGCAGCCTCATGACAGGATTGAACACTGAAGCTTTCTTT
v_gene: TRBV19; len: 12; abundance: NA; d_gene: NA; j_gene: TRBJ2-7; CDR3aa: CASSIDRGEQYF; CDR3nt: TGTGCCAGTAGTATAGATCGAGGAGAGCAGTACTTC
v_gene: TRBV24-1; len: 19; abundance: NA; d_gene: TRBD1; j_gene: TRBJ2-3; CDR3aa: CATSEYGTETGKGTDTQYF; CDR3nt: TGTGCCACCAGTGAATATGGTACCGAGACAGGGAAAGGGACAGATACGCAGTATTTT
v_gene: TRBV2; len: 12; abundance: NA; d_gene: NA; j_gene: TRBJ2-7; CDR3aa: CASSGGTYEQYF; CDR3nt: TGTGCCAGCAGTGGCGGAACCTACGAGCAGTACTTC
v_gene: TRBV2; len: 14; abundance: NA; d_gene: TRBD1; j_gene: TRBJ1-2; CDR3aa: CASRGDSPNYGYTF; CDR3nt: TGTGCCAGCAGGGGGGACAGTCCTAACTATGGCTACACCTTC
v_gene: TRBV11-2; len: 15; abundance: NA; d_gene: TRBD2; j_gene: TRBJ2-7; CDR3aa: CASSPGLAGVDEQYF; CDR3nt: TGTGCCAGCAGCCCCGGACTAGCGGGAGTAGACGAGCAGTACTTC
v_gene: TRBV6-5; len: 14; abundance: NA; d_gene: TRBD1; j_gene: TRBJ1-1; CDR3aa: CATPDRGGGTEAFF; CDR3nt: TGTGCCACCCCCGACAGGGGAGGAGGCACTGAAGCTTTCTTT
v_gene: TRBV5-5; len: 15; abundance: NA; d_gene: NA; j_gene: TRBJ2-5; CDR3aa: CASSPPGAPRETQYF; CDR3nt: TGTGCCAGCAGCCCACCAGGGGCCCCGAGGGAGACCCAGTACTTC
v_gene: TRBV6-5; len: 15; abundance: NA; d_gene: TRBD2; j_gene: TRBJ2-2; CDR3aa: CASRGLAGEIGELFF; CDR3nt: TGTGCCAGCAGGGGACTAGCGGGAGAAATCGGGGAGCTGTTTTTT
v_gene: TRBV4-2; len: 15; abundance: NA; d_gene: TRBD2; j_gene: TRBJ2-5; CDR3aa: CASSLGTSGKETQYF; CDR3nt: TGTGCCAGCAGCCTGGGGACTAGCGGCAAAGAGACCCAGTACTTC
v_gene: TRBV9; len: 19; abundance: NA; d_gene: TRBD2; j_gene: TRBJ2-1; CDR3aa: CASSAQVTSGRESYNEQFF; CDR3nt: TGTGCCAGCAGCGCACAAGTGACTAGCGGGAGAGAATCCTACAATGAGCAGTTCTTC
v_gene: TRBV27; len: 14; abundance: NA; d_gene: NA; j_gene: TRBJ2-7; CDR3aa: CASSFASGTYEQYF; CDR3nt: TGTGCCAGCAGTTTTGCGAGCGGTACCTACGAGCAGTACTTC
v_gene: TRBV4-2; len: 16; abundance: NA; d_gene: TRBD2; j_gene: TRBJ2-5; CDR3aa: CASSQGVASGSKTQYF; CDR3nt: TGTGCCAGCAGCCAAGGGGTGGCTAGCGGGAGTAAGACCCAGTACTTC
v_gene: TRBV19; len: 15; abundance: NA; d_gene: NA; j_gene: TRBJ2-2; CDR3aa: CASSMSGRDTGELFF; CDR3nt: TGTGCCAGTAGTATGTCGGGTCGCGACACCGGGGAGCTGTTTTTT
v_gene: TRBV3-1/TRBV3-2; len: 17; abundance: once; d_gene: TRBD2; j_gene: TRBJ2-7; CDR3aa: CASSQQGLAVFSYEQYF; CDR3nt: TGTGCCAGCAGCCAACAGGGACTAGCGGTTTTCTCCTACGAGCAGTACTTC
v_gene: TRBV24-1; len: 16; abundance: NA; d_gene: TRBD1; j_gene: TRBJ1-5; CDR3aa: CATSDVGDSYYQPQHF; CDR3nt: TGTGCCACCAGTGATGTCGGGGACAGCTATTATCAGCCCCAGCATTTT
v_gene: TRBV5-4; len: 15; abundance: once; d_gene: TRBD2; j_gene: TRBJ2-1; CDR3aa: CASSPRLAGGNEQFF; CDR3nt: TGTGCCAGCAGCCCTAGACTAGCGGGAGGCAATGAGCAGTTCTTC
v_gene: TRBV6-2/TRBV6-3; len: 16; abundance: NA; d_gene: TRBD2; j_gene: TRBJ2-1; CDR3aa: CASSRSLAGVWYEQFF; CDR3nt: TGTGCCAGCAGCAGATCTCTAGCGGGAGTTTGGTATGAGCAGTTCTTC
v_gene: TRBV4-1; len: 16; abundance: NA; d_gene: NA; j_gene: TRBJ2-1; CDR3aa: CASTPGQAYSYNEQFF; CDR3nt: TGCGCCAGCACCCCAGGGCAGGCCTACTCCTACAATGAGCAGTTCTTC
v_gene: TRBV6-4; len: 18; abundance: NA; d_gene: TRBD1; j_gene: TRBJ1-6; CDR3aa: CASRYRDRGRSCNSPLHF; CDR3nt: TGTGCCAGCAGGTACCGGGACAGGGGGCGATCCTGTAATTCACCCCTCCACTTT
v_gene: TRBV2; len: 13; abundance: NA; d_gene: NA; j_gene: TRBJ1-1; CDR3aa: CASSESWNTEAFF; CDR3nt: TGTGCCAGCAGTGAATCTTGGAACACTGAAGCTTTCTTT
v_gene: TRBV5-1; len: 14; abundance: NA; d_gene: TRBD2; j_gene: TRBJ2-1; CDR3aa: CASSSNLAGAEQFF; CDR3nt: TGCGCCAGCAGCTCTAACCTAGCGGGAGCTGAGCAGTTCTTC
v_gene: TRBV6-5; len: 14; abundance: NA; d_gene: TRBD1; j_gene: TRBJ1-5; CDR3aa: CASKRTGGNQPQHF; CDR3nt: TGTGCCAGCAAGAGGACAGGGGGCAATCAGCCCCAGCATTTT
v_gene: TRBV28; len: 14; abundance: NA; d_gene: TRBD1; j_gene: TRBJ1-5; CDR3aa: CASSLYGTAQPQHF; CDR3nt: TGTGCCAGCAGTTTATATGGGACAGCACAGCCCCAGCATTTT
v_gene: TRBV6-5; len: 14; abundance: NA; d_gene: NA; j_gene: TRBJ2-5; CDR3aa: CASRASGGGETQYF; CDR3nt: TGTGCCAGCAGAGCTAGCGGAGGGGGAGAGACCCAGTACTTC
v_gene: TRBV24-1; len: 16; abundance: NA; d_gene: TRBD1; j_gene: TRBJ2-3; CDR3aa: CATSDQDRVGTDTQYF; CDR3nt: TGTGCCACCAGTGATCAAGACAGGGTTGGCACAGATACGCAGTATTTT
v_gene: TRBV7-2; len: 16; abundance: NA; d_gene: TRBD1; j_gene: TRBJ1-1; CDR3aa: CASSPPGQGAYTEAFF; CDR3nt: TGTGCCAGCAGTCCCCCGGGACAGGGGGCATACACTGAAGCTTTCTTT
v_gene: TRBV7-9; len: 15; abundance: NA; d_gene: NA; j_gene: TRBJ1-4; CDR3aa: CASSLEGGNNEKLFF; CDR3nt: TGTGCCAGCAGCTTAGAGGGGGGGAATAATGAAAAACTGTTTTTT
v_gene: TRBV4-3; len: 16; abundance: NA; d_gene: TRBD1; j_gene: TRBJ1-6; CDR3aa: CASSPGQGSYNSPLHF; CDR3nt: TGCGCCAGCAGCCCGGGACAGGGTTCCTATAATTCACCCCTCCACTTT
v_gene: TRBV21-1; len: 16; abundance: NA; d_gene: NA; j_gene: TRBJ2-1; CDR3aa: CASSSPGQGTGNEQFF; CDR3nt: TGTGCCAGCAGCTCCCCAGGACAGGGGACAGGCAATGAGCAGTTCTTC
v_gene: TRBV25-1; len: 13; abundance: NA; d_gene: NA; j_gene: TRBJ1-5; CDR3aa: CASSDRFNQPQHF; CDR3nt: TGTGCCAGCAGTGACAGATTCAATCAGCCCCAGCATTTT
v_gene: TRBV9; len: 14; abundance: NA; d_gene: NA; j_gene: TRBJ2-7; CDR3aa: CASSVDGTTDEQYF; CDR3nt: TGTGCCAGCAGCGTAGATGGGACAACCGACGAGCAGTACTTC
v_gene: TRBV5-8; len: 14; abundance: NA; d_gene: NA; j_gene: TRBJ1-1; CDR3aa: CASSLKGSDTEAFF; CDR3nt: TGTGCCAGCAGCTTGAAGGGGTCCGACACTGAAGCTTTCTTT
v_gene: TRBV4-1; len: 17; abundance: NA; d_gene: TRBD1; j_gene: TRBJ2-6; CDR3aa: CASSQPGQGAGANVLTF; CDR3nt: TGCGCCAGCAGCCAACCGGGACAGGGAGCTGGGGCCAACGTCCTGACTTTC
v_gene: TRBV19; len: 15; abundance: NA; d_gene: NA; j_gene: TRBJ2-3; CDR3aa: CASSITGSRGDTQYF; CDR3nt: TGTGCCAGTAGTATCACAGGGTCTCGGGGCGATACGCAGTATTTT
v_gene: TRBV6-2/TRBV6-3; len: 14; abundance: NA; d_gene: TRBD1; j_gene: TRBJ1-1; CDR3aa: CASSYLQGYTEAFF; CDR3nt: TGTGCCAGCAGTTACCTACAGGGGTACACTGAAGCTTTCTTT
v_gene: TRBV10-3; len: 14; abundance: NA; d_gene: TRBD1; j_gene: TRBJ1-1; CDR3aa: CAISSSQGDTEAFF; CDR3nt: TGTGCCATCAGTTCTTCACAGGGGGACACTGAAGCTTTCTTT
v_gene: TRBV9; len: 16; abundance: few; d_gene: TRBD1; j_gene: TRBJ1-6; CDR3aa: CASSVAPDRGQSPLHF; CDR3nt: TGTGCCAGCAGCGTAGCCCCGGACAGGGGGCAATCACCCCTCCACTTT
v_gene: TRBV24-1; len: 16; abundance: NA; d_gene: TRBD2; j_gene: TRBJ2-1; CDR3aa: CATSDPSGSSYNEQFF; CDR3nt: TGTGCCACCAGTGATCCTAGCGGGAGCTCCTACAATGAGCAGTTCTTC
v_gene: TRBV7-2; len: 18; abundance: NA; d_gene: NA; j_gene: TRBJ1-2; CDR3aa: CASSLEGATLGATAGYTF; CDR3nt: TGTGCCAGCAGCTTAGAAGGCGCCACATTGGGGGCAACTGCTGGCTACACCTTC
v_gene: TRBV9; len: 14; abundance: NA; d_gene: NA; j_gene: TRBJ2-2; CDR3aa: CASSPGELDGELFF; CDR3nt: TGTGCCAGCAGCCCCGGGGAGTTGGACGGGGAGCTGTTTTTT
v_gene: TRBV20-1; len: 12; abundance: NA; d_gene: TRBD2; j_gene: TRBJ2-3; CDR3aa: CSASSGRDTQYF; CDR3nt: TGCAGTGCTAGTAGCGGGAGAGATACGCAGTATTTT
v_gene: TRBV6-5; len: 14; abundance: NA; d_gene: NA; j_gene: TRBJ1-1; CDR3aa: CASSSNRIRTEAFF; CDR3nt: TGTGCCAGCAGTTCCAACCGTATCAGGACTGAAGCTTTCTTT
v_gene: TRBV18; len: 14; abundance: once; d_gene: NA; j_gene: TRBJ1-4; CDR3aa: CASSPFSTGEKLFF; CDR3nt: TGTGCCAGCTCACCGTTCTCAACTGGTGAAAAACTGTTTTTT
v_gene: TRBV24-1; len: 11; abundance: NA; d_gene: NA; j_gene: TRBJ2-5; CDR3aa: CATSDVAGLYF; CDR3nt: TGTGCCACCAGTGACGTCGCAGGGCTTTACTTC
v_gene: TRBV6-6; len: 17; abundance: NA; d_gene: TRBD1; j_gene: TRBJ2-3; CDR3aa: CASSPEGNRGYTDTQYF; CDR3nt: TGTGCCAGCAGTCCCGAGGGGAACAGGGGGTACACAGATACGCAGTATTTT